A single sample gave rise to the 22 T cell receptor beta chains below, sequenced in a study of identical twins. From the 5' RACE reads, TCRdb called clonotypes with MiXCR, one entry per CDR3 protein. The repertoire holds roughly 150,000 distinct CDR3 sequences, with around 3.5% as singletons. The specimen was memory T cells sorted from blood. These receptors were taken from a man aged 18-30 years in good health.

The table lists this clonotype with a few counts. The rearrangement uses TRBV11-2 and TRBJ2-3, with 13 bases that match TRBD2. The trim removed 4 bases at V and 7 bases at J, leaving 2 bases unmatched. This CDR3 is built from 14 residues. Germline values: CDR1 SGHAT, CDR2 FQNNGV. This CDR3 reads CASSSGLAGYTQYF. Written as DNA, the CDR3 is TGTGCCAGCAGCTCGGGACTAGCGGGGTATACGCAGTATTTT.

V is TRBV3-1 and J is TRBJ2-1; D is possibly TRBD2 (5 bases). Trimming left V 4 bases short and J 8 bases short, with 24 bases between. The CDR3 is 17 amino acids. Germline lookup yields CDR1 LGHDT and CDR2 YNNKEL (reference sequence). The CDR3 coding sequence is TGTGCCAGCAGCCCTAGAGGGCGGCATACCATAGGGTATGAGCAGTTCTTC. It translates to CASSPRGRHTIGYEQFF.

This clonotype has ten or more counts. The J gene is TRBJ2-2, the V gene TRBV24-1; D unclear. Looked up from germline, CDR1 is KGHDR and CDR2 is SFDVKD. Deletions cut 9 bases from V and 5 bases from J, with 9 bases between. The CDR3 is 12 residues long. In DNA, the CDR3 is TGTGCCACCGGGGTAGAGACCGGGGAGCTGTTTTTT. Translated, it gives CATGVETGELFF.

This clonotype was seen repeatedly, ten times or more. This sequence joins TRBV15 and TRBJ2-1, with a possible D match to TRBD2 (5 bases). Trimming removed 8 bases at V and 2 bases at J, with 16 bases between. The length of the CDR3 is 15 residues. The germline CDR1 and CDR2 sequences are LNHNV and YYDKDF (reference sequence). Written as DNA, the CDR3 is TGTGCCACCGCGATCAGGAGGAAAACCTACAATGAGCAGTTCTTC. Its protein is CATAIRRKTYNEQFF.

This clonotype was counted ten times or more. The chain has TRBV20-1 and TRBJ1-2; D ambiguous. V was shortened by 4 bases and J by 4 bases, with 13 bases between the two germline ends. The CDR3 runs 13 residues. Germline V CDR1 and CDR2: DFQATT, SNEGSKA (reference sequence). CDR3 nucleotide sequence: TGCAGTGCTACCCCGGGAGGCTCCTATGGCTACACCTTC. Protein sequence: CSATPGGSYGYTF.

This clonotype was counted at least ten times. V gene TRBV7-2 combines with J gene TRBJ2-7; 7 positions agree with TRBD1. The CDR3 covers 14 residues. The germline V gene encodes CDR1 SGHTA and CDR2 FQGNSA. V lost 4 bases, J lost 2 bases, and 5 bases stayed unmatched. The CDR3 DNA reads TGTGCCAGCAGCTACCGGACAGGTCCCTACGAGCAGTACTTC. Its protein product is CASSYRTGPYEQYF.

This clonotype was detected many times. The gene calls are TRBV5-1 and TRBJ2-7; D may correspond to TRBD1 or TRBD2 (5 bases each). The germline V gene encodes CDR1 SGHRS and CDR2 YFSETQ. V lost 0 bases to trimming and J lost 2 bases, with 12 bases between them. This CDR3 is 15 amino acids long. In nucleotides, the CDR3 is TGCGCCAGCAGCTTGGATTTGGGACGCACCTACGAGCAGTACTTC. It yields the protein CASSLDLGRTYEQYF.

This rearrangement joins TRBV28 to TRBJ2-7; D gene unclear. Per germline, CDR1 MDHEN and CDR2 SYDVKM. The ends were cut back, 4 bases at V and 6 bases at J, with 13 bases in the middle. CDR3 length equals 13 residues. For the CDR3, the DNA is TGTGCCAGCAGTTGGCCGGAAGGAACCGAGCAGTACTTC. It translates to CASSWPEGTEQYF.

Ten or more counts support this clonotype. J is TRBJ2-7 and V is TRBV7-3; tentative D call: TRBD2 (5 bases). The germline V and J ends were trimmed by 2 bases and 0 bases, with 11 bases remaining between them. The germline gives CDR1 SGHTA, CDR2 FQGTGA. There are 15 residues in the CDR3. CDR3 amino acids: CASSLVSGSSYEQYF. The DNA of the CDR3 is TGTGCCAGCAGCTTAGTTTCTGGGAGCTCCTACGAGCAGTACTTC. Complete variable domain (other parts from reference TRBV7-3 and TRBJ2-7): GAGVSQTPSNKVTEKGKYVELRCDPISGHTALYWYRQSLGQGPEFLIYFQGTGAADDSGLPNDRFFAVRPEGSVSTLKIQRTERGDSAVYLCASSLVSGSSYEQYFGPGTRLTVT.

In this sample, this clonotype turned up many times. The chain joins TRBV3-1 to TRBJ2-1; weak D call: TRBD2 (5 bases). The germline gives CDR1 LGHDT, CDR2 YNNKEL (reference sequence). This CDR3 comprises 15 residues. Between the trimmed V and J ends, which lost 0 bases and 4 bases, there was a span of 10 bases. The chain's CDR3 is CASSQEVARYNEQFF. CDR3 nucleotides: TGTGCCAGCAGCCAAGAGGTAGCGCGTTACAATGAGCAGTTCTTC.

This clonotype was detected many times. The gene calls are TRBV7-3 and TRBJ2-1, with TRBD1 as a possible D gene (5 bases). Between the trimmed V and J ends, which lost 1 base and 8 bases, there was a span of 15 bases. CDR3 length equals 15 residues. In germline, CDR1 is SGHTA, CDR2 FQGTGA. The chain's CDR3 is CASSLMKGPRHEQFF. For the CDR3, the DNA is TGTGCCAGCAGCTTAATGAAGGGGCCGCGCCATGAGCAGTTCTTC.

This clonotype was counted many times. This chain joins TRBV6-4 and TRBJ2-3; 7 bases are a match to TRBD2. The germline V gene has CDR1 MRHNA and CDR2 SNTAGT. V trimming: 3 bases; J trimming: 1 base; junction bases outside the gene matches: 7. The CDR3 has 16 amino acids. In DNA, the CDR3 is TGTGCCAGCAGTGAGGTTGCTGCGGGAGGCACAGATACGCAGTATTTT. The encoded protein is CASSEVAAGGTDTQYF.

This clonotype was counted at least ten times. The chain couples TRBV7-9 to TRBJ1-3; D uncertain. The germline V gene encodes CDR1 SEHNR and CDR2 FQNEAQ (reference sequence). The V and J ends lost 6 bases and 4 bases respectively, with 4 bases between them. CDR3 length equals 11 residues. The CDR3 sequence is CASRPGNTIYF. The DNA of the CDR3 is TGTGCCAGCAGGCCGGGAAACACCATATATTTT.

This clonotype has at least ten counts. This chain uses TRBV20-1 with TRBJ2-3; 9 bases are shared with TRBD1. Germline CDR1 is DFQATT and CDR2 is SNEGSKA (reference sequence). V lost 5 bases to trimming and J lost 6 bases; unmatched junction nucleotides: 9. The CDR3 length is 14 residues. The CDR3 coding sequence is TGCAGTGCTGGCCAGGGGACAGGGAGGGATACGCAGTATTTT. This translates into CSAGQGTGRDTQYF.

This clonotype was seen ten or more times. The chain joins TRBV7-9 to TRBJ2-7; D may be TRBD1 (6 bases). The CDR3 is made up of 15 amino acids. V shed 3 bases and J shed 2 bases, with 14 bases lying between them. Germline V CDR1 and CDR2: SEHNR, FQNEAQ (reference sequence). CDR3 loop: CASSFHRATTYEQYF. The CDR3 bases are TGTGCCAGCAGCTTTCACAGGGCTACCACCTACGAGCAGTACTTC.

The chain combines TRBV20-1 with TRBJ1-5; D call uncertain. CDR1 DFQATT and CDR2 SNEGSKA come from the germline V gene (reference sequence). CDR3 length equals 16 residues. The V gene lost 0 bases and the J gene lost 1 base, with 13 bases spanning the gap. DNA of the CDR3: TGCAGTGCTAGAGATATATCGGGCGGGAGCAATCAGCCCCAGCATTTT. Its translation is CSARDISGGSNQPQHF.

This clonotype was found many times. The chain recombines TRBV12-3 or TRBV12-4 with TRBJ1-1; D ambiguous. V shed 5 bases and J shed 1 base, with 8 bases lying between them. The CDR3 is 13 residues long. As DNA, the CDR3 is TGTGCCAGCAGTACAGTGGGGAACACTGAAGCTTTCTTT. This codes for CASSTVGNTEAFF.

Ten or more counts support this clonotype. The chain uses TRBV20-1 and TRBJ2-3; tentative D call: TRBD2 (5 bases). Trimming left V 3 bases short and J 6 bases short, with 19 bases between. The CDR3 is 15 residues long. Germline V lookup: CDR1 DFQATT, CDR2 SNEGSKA (reference sequence). The CDR3 region is CSASSMAGPTDTQYF. CDR3 nucleotides: TGCAGTGCTAGTTCAATGGCGGGTCCCACGGATACGCAGTATTTT.

At least ten counts were recorded for this clonotype. CDR3 region: CASSASVVSGANVLTF. The CDR3 nucleotides read TGCGCCAGCAGTGCGTCTGTAGTTTCTGGGGCCAACGTCCTGACTTTC. The gene calls are TRBV10-2 and TRBJ2-6; D is ambiguous. The V gene lost 4 bases and the J gene lost 1 base, with 11 bases spanning the gap. CDR3 length equals 16 residues. Germline-derived CDR1 and CDR2 are WSHSY and SAAADI.

This chain uses TRBV19 with TRBJ1-4; possibly TRBD1 for D (6 bases). Per the germline V gene, CDR1 is LNHDA and CDR2 is SQIVND (reference sequence). V shed 6 bases and J shed 0 bases, with 14 bases lying between them. The CDR3 is made up of 16 amino acids. DNA of the CDR3: TGTGCCAGTAGACGGGGGGCCCTTGCAACTAATGAAAAACTGTTTTTT. It codes for CASRRGALATNEKLFF.

This clonotype was counted many times. The gene calls are TRBV20-1 and TRBJ1-3, with 7 bases aligning to TRBD1. V lost 6 bases, J lost 9 bases, and 20 bases stayed unmatched. Germline V gene lookup returns CDR1 DFQATT and CDR2 SNEGSKA (reference sequence). This CDR3 spans 16 amino acids. The CDR3 nucleotides are TGCAGTGCAATGGCCACTTTCCGGACAGGCGGTAGCACCATATATTTT. Residues: CSAMATFRTGGSTIYF.

In its sample, this clonotype was seen a few times. In nucleotides, the CDR3 is TGTGCCAGCAGCTTGCGGATAGCGGGAGGGCCCAGCACCGGGGAGCTGTTTTTT. Encoded protein: CASSLRIAGGPSTGELFF. This sequence joins TRBV5-5 and TRBJ2-2; 11 bases agree with TRBD2. This CDR3 is built from 18 residues. The J segment lost 4 bases and the V segment lost 1 base, leaving 9 bases of the junction unmatched. Looked up from germline, CDR1 is SGHKS and CDR2 is YYEKEE (reference sequence).